This TCR beta chain was captured by sequencing in a study of human T cells and chemical hapten exposure. The CDR3 loop spans 15 amino acids. V was pared by 4 bases and J by 6 bases, with 19 bases between. Germline assignment: CDR1 SGHRS and CDR2 YFSETQ. Worth noting for this clonotype: The antigen is not known.

Whole-study findings and limits: TCRs above 1 in 1000 frequency stayed constant with DPC sensitization. There was a positive correlation between PT1 expanded TCR counts and patch test score.

Specified time point: patch test 2, 6 weeks after DPC sensitization. Treatment noted: therapeutic diphenylcyclopropenone sensitization with weekly scalp DPC. The study enrolled 18 to 70-year-old alopecia patients suitable for DPC. Total RNA extraction was carried out from unfractionated whole blood. A single record per CDR3 protein comes from TCRdb applying MiXCR to the RACE reads. This table has approximately 84,000 distinct CDR3 sequences, under 14% appearing once. This chain uses TRBV5-1 with TRBJ1-1, with a possible D match to TRBD1 (5 bases). The input for sequencing was whole blood, taken in connection with sensitization to the hapten diphenylcyclopropenone (DPC). This receptor was taken from a man aged 18 to 29 with alopecia areata. Some clones in this sample may be carry-over from other donors' samples. In DNA, the CDR3 is TGCGCCAGCAGCAGATGGACAAGGGATTTAGCTGAAGCTTTCTTT. Protein: CASSRWTRDLAEAFF.